The present T cell receptor beta chain was sequenced within a study of T cell responses to AZD1222 COVID-19 vaccine. Germline V gene data show CDR1 as MNHEY and CDR2 as SMNVEV (reference sequence). Trimming pared 2 bases from V and 7 bases from J, leaving 24 bases between. CDR3 length equals 18 residues. TCRdb's copy holds only in-frame clones and misses some; the assay was immunoSEQ multiplex PCR. The table shows tens of thousands of clones, with about 88% occurring only once. The clonotype was recovered from an adult in good health. The chain joins TRBV27 to TRBJ2-1, with TRBD2 as a possible D gene (6 bases). This sample comprised peripheral blood, obtained on day 0 of AZD1222 vaccination. This CDR3 is CASSLGATAGSGWNEQFF. The DNA of the CDR3 is TGTGCCAGCAGTTTAGGGGCTACAGCGGGCTCTGGGTGGAATGAGCAGTTCTTC.